Listed here are 27 T cell receptor beta chains from one sample, sequenced in a study of response to subunit inactivated influenza vaccine. TCRdb called the RT-PCR reads again in MiXCR, with one record for every CDR3 protein. The sample yields about 310,000 distinct CDR3 sequences, 20% to 25% seen once. Sample: PBMCs from blood, taken about 20 months after vaccination. The source is a man in his fifties or sixties who received an inactivated influenza vaccine.

This clonotype was found a few times. The genes are TRBV9 and TRBJ1-2; D may be TRBD1 (5 bases). The germline V gene has CDR1 SGDLS and CDR2 YYNGEE. V gave up 0 bases and J gave up 3 bases, with 12 bases separating them. The CDR3 has 15 amino acids. The CDR3 spells CASSVAARGDYGYTF. The CDR3 DNA is TGTGCCAGCAGCGTAGCGGCAAGGGGTGACTATGGCTACACCTTC. The variable domain in full, completed from reference TRBV9 and TRBJ1-2, reads DSGVTQTPKHLITATGQRVTLRCSPRSGDLSVYWYQQSLDQGLQFLIQYYNGEERAKGNILERFSAQQFPDLHSELNLSSLELGDSALYFCASSVAARGDYGYTFGSGTRLTVV.

This clonotype was picked up many times. The chain links TRBV10-3 to TRBJ1-2; the match to TRBD1 covers 8 bases. The J segment lost 7 bases and the V segment lost 10 bases, leaving 8 bases of the junction unmatched. The CDR3 has 12 amino acids. From germline, CDR1 is ENHRY and CDR2 SYGVKD. CDR3 loop: CATTGGLRGYTF. CDR3 in DNA: TGTGCCACCACAGGGGGTCTGCGTGGCTACACCTTC.

This clonotype was counted between two and nine times. The chain is built from TRBV7-9 and TRBJ1-6; no reliable D call. Germline lookup yields CDR1 SEHNR and CDR2 FQNEAQ (reference sequence). The CDR3 is made up of 14 amino acids. The germline V and J ends were trimmed by 2 bases and 10 bases, with 12 bases remaining between them. This CDR3 is CASSLNSVGSPLHF. As DNA, the CDR3 is TGTGCCAGCAGCTTAAATTCGGTAGGATCACCCCTCCACTTT.

The chain employs TRBV4-2 and TRBJ2-7; 7 nucleotides match TRBD1. CDR1 and CDR2 from the germline V gene are LGHNA and YNFKEQ. The V segment lost 1 base and the J segment 1 base; nucleotides outside the gene matches: 7. The length of the CDR3 is 16 residues. The CDR3 DNA follows: TGTGCCAGCAGCCAAGTGTCGGCAGGGGGTTCCTACGAGCAGTACTTC. Translated, it gives CASSQVSAGGSYEQYF.

This clonotype was detected many times. The chain couples TRBV21-1 to TRBJ2-3; whether TRBD1, the table's D call, matches the DNA was not checked. TRBV21-1 is a known pseudogene. The CDR3 contains 15 residues. The CDR3 coding sequence is TGTGCCAGCAGCAAAGACGAGGGGGCGAGAGATACGCAGTATTTT. It specifies CASSKDEGARDTQYF.

The V gene is TRBV7-6, the J gene TRBJ2-2; tentatively, D is TRBD1 or TRBD2 (6 bases each). The CDR3 length is 16 residues. Looked up from germline, CDR1 is SGHVS and CDR2 is FNYEAQ. Trimming took 1 base from V and 0 from J, leaving 9 bases between them. The CDR3, as DNA: TGTGCCAGCAGCTTAGAAGGGGGGACGAACACCGGGGAGCTGTTTTTT. Translated: CASSLEGGTNTGELFF.

This clonotype was recorded many times. The V and J genes are TRBV20-1 and TRBJ1-1; TRBD1 aligns across 10 bases. Trimming cost V 5 bases and J 5 bases; bases outside gene matches: 8. The CDR3 loop spans 14 amino acids. Per the germline V gene, CDR1 is DFQATT and CDR2 is SNEGSKA (reference sequence). This CDR3 is CSALSGTGATEAFF. As DNA, the CDR3 is TGCAGTGCTCTATCCGGGACAGGGGCAACTGAAGCTTTCTTT.

This clonotype was recorded a few times. The chain recombines TRBV7-9 with TRBJ2-1; no firm D call. The germline V gene has CDR1 SEHNR and CDR2 FQNEAQ (reference sequence). The CDR3 length is 15 residues. V shed 1 base and J shed 3 bases, with 10 bases lying between them. The CDR3, as DNA: TGTGCCAGCAGCTTAGACAGCCGATACTACAATGAGCAGTTCTTC. Translation: CASSLDSRYYNEQFF.

As for this clonotype: The conserved final phenylalanine or tryptophan is absent from the CDR3, which likely points to a read error. The chain has TRBV6-1 and TRBJ1-6, with D uncertain. This CDR3 spans 14 amino acids. Trimming stripped 8 bases from V and 10 bases from J, with 18 bases between. Germline lookup yields CDR1 MNHNS and CDR2 SASEGT. For the CDR3, the DNA is TGTGCCAGCGGCACAATCGGATCGGGATCACCCCTCCACCTT. This sequence encodes CASGTIGSGSPLHL.

The chain uses TRBV19 and TRBJ1-1, with D perhaps matching TRBD1 (6 bases). The CDR3 totals 13 residues. V lost 8 bases and J lost 5, with 15 bases in between. Germline lookup yields CDR1 LNHDA and CDR2 SQIVND (reference sequence). In DNA form, the CDR3 reads TGTGCCAGTGGATGGGACACAAGAACTGAAGCTTTCTTT. Its translation: CASGWDTRTEAFF.

In this sample, this clonotype turned up a few times. This chain connects TRBV4-2 to TRBJ2-1; a possible D gene is TRBD2 (6 bases). The CDR3 is 16 residues long. CDR1 is LGHNA, CDR2 YNFKEQ, per germline. With 0 bases removed from V and 7 bases from J, the gap between germline ends came to 16 bases. CDR3 nucleotide sequence: TGTGCCAGCAGCCAAGATCCGTTTGGGGGGTCGAATGAGCAGTTCTTC. Amino acid sequence: CASSQDPFGGSNEQFF.

The gene calls are TRBV5-5 and TRBJ2-3, with D perhaps assigned TRBD1 or TRBD2 (6 bases each). Germline CDR1 is SGHKS and CDR2 is YYEKEE (reference sequence). Trimming shortened V by 0 bases and J by 1 base, and 12 bases separated the two germline ends. The CDR3 is made up of 16 amino acids. In DNA form, the CDR3 reads TGTGCCAGCAGCTTGGGATGGGGGGCTGGCACAGATACGCAGTATTTT. It yields the protein CASSLGWGAGTDTQYF.

The rearrangement uses TRBV7-6 and TRBJ2-7, with 10 bases lining up with TRBD2. The J segment lost 7 bases and the V segment lost 5 bases, leaving 17 bases of the junction unmatched. Germline V CDR1 and CDR2: SGHVS, FNYEAQ. CDR3 length: 17 amino acids. The CDR3 DNA follows: TGTGCCAGCAGCGTCCTGACTAGCGGGTCCCTAATCGTAGAGCAGTACTTC. This codes for CASSVLTSGSLIVEQYF.

The sample holds a few counts of this clonotype. The chain recombines TRBV7-9 with TRBJ2-3, with D possibly matching TRBD2 (5 bases). The CDR3 contains 13 residues. Trimming cost V 0 bases and J 6 bases, with 7 bases left between them. Germline V gene data show CDR1 as SEHNR and CDR2 as FQNEAQ (reference sequence). The CDR3 DNA follows: TGTGCCAGCAGCTTAGCGGAGGCGGATACGCAGTATTTT. Protein sequence: CASSLAEADTQYF.

This clonotype has a count of ten or more. This chain uses TRBV20-1 with TRBJ1-5; weak D call: TRBD1 (5 bases). Deletions cut 5 bases from V and 3 bases from J, with 14 bases between. Germline CDR1 reads DFQATT; CDR2 reads SNEGSKA (reference sequence). The CDR3 contains 14 residues. This chain's CDR3 is CSAPQGSPNQPQHF. The CDR3 DNA sequence: TGCAGTGCTCCCCAGGGCAGCCCCAATCAGCCCCAGCATTTT.

The V call is TRBV12-3 or TRBV12-4, the J call TRBJ2-2; a weak D match, TRBD1 (5 bases). Trimming pared 4 bases from V and 2 bases from J, leaving 8 bases between. The CDR3 sequence is 14 residues long. The CDR3 loop is CASSWTFNTGELFF. CDR3 in DNA: TGTGCCAGCAGTTGGACATTCAACACCGGGGAGCTGTTTTTT.

In its sample, this clonotype was seen a few times. This chain links TRBV3-1 with TRBJ2-7; TRBD2 might be the D (5 bases). CDR3 length equals 13 residues. The ends were cut back, 5 bases at V and 4 bases at J, with 12 bases in the middle. In germline, CDR1 is LGHDT, CDR2 YNNKEL (reference sequence). The CDR3 sequence: CASSRWTGYEQYF. The CDR3 region has the DNA TGTGCCAGCAGCAGGTGGACTGGATACGAGCAGTACTTC.

This clonotype has more than one count but fewer than ten. The chain joins TRBV3-1 to TRBJ2-1, with a possible D match to TRBD2 (5 bases). V dropped 4 bases and J dropped 8 bases, with 9 bases sitting between them. Germline V lookup: CDR1 LGHDT, CDR2 YNNKEL (reference sequence). The length of the CDR3 is 12 residues. CDR3 bases: TGTGCCAGCAGCCGAGCCGGGGATGAGCAGTTCTTC. Translated, it gives CASSRAGDEQFF.

This clonotype was counted a few times. The rearrangement links TRBV20-1 to TRBJ2-2; 12 nucleotides match TRBD2. The V gene's germline CDR1 is DFQATT and CDR2 SNEGSKA (reference sequence). CDR3 length: 16 residues. The V segment lost 6 bases and the J segment 3 bases; nucleotides outside the gene matches: 8. CDR3 loop: CSALATSGSHTGELFF. As DNA, the CDR3 is TGCAGTGCCTTAGCGACTAGCGGGAGTCACACCGGGGAGCTGTTTTTT.

This chain connects TRBV7-2 to TRBJ1-2; D possibly corresponds to TRBD1 (5 bases). CDR3 length: 14 amino acids. Germline V CDR1 and CDR2: SGHTA, FQGNSA. Trimming stripped 5 bases from V and 4 bases from J, with 14 bases between. CDR3 coding DNA: TGTGCCAGCAGCACCACCGGGGGGGGCTATGGCTACACCTTC. It specifies CASSTTGGGYGYTF.

A few counts support this clonotype. The chain recombines TRBV20-1 with TRBJ2-1; D possibly corresponds to TRBD1 (6 bases). CDR1 is DFQATT, CDR2 SNEGSKA, per germline (reference sequence). Deletions cut 1 base from V and 6 bases from J, with 13 bases between. The length of the CDR3 is 14 residues. CDR3 loop: CSARVWGRGNEQFF. The CDR3 DNA reads as TGCAGTGCTAGAGTGTGGGGCAGGGGCAATGAGCAGTTCTTC.

The V and J genes are TRBV12-3 or TRBV12-4 and TRBJ2-3, with D possibly matching TRBD2 (6 bases). CDR3 length equals 15 residues. V shed 3 bases and J shed 7 bases, with 17 bases lying between them. DNA for the CDR3: TGTGCCAGCAGTTTTGAGCCCAGGAGGGGAAATACGCAGTATTTT. It translates to CASSFEPRRGNTQYF.

The rearrangement uses TRBV29-1 and TRBJ2-3; 8 nucleotides match TRBD1. Germline V gene sequence: CDR1 SQVTM, CDR2 ANQGSEA. CDR3 size: 14 residues. The ends lost 4 bases at V and 0 bases at J; junction bases unmatched: 3. CDR3 DNA: TGCAGCGTTGGACAGGGGATTAGCACAGATACGCAGTATTTT. This codes for CSVGQGISTDTQYF.

The table lists this clonotype with a few counts. CDR3 amino acids: CASSQGRIVNAEAFF. The CDR3 coding sequence is TGTGCCAGCAGCCAGGGGCGAATCGTTAACGCTGAAGCTTTCTTT. The J gene is TRBJ1-1, the V gene TRBV4-2, with D perhaps TRBD1 (5 bases). The germline CDR1 and CDR2 sequences are LGHNA and YNFKEQ. V was trimmed by 3 bases and J by 6 bases, leaving 17 bases between them. This CDR3 is 15 amino acids long.

This chain links TRBV12-5 with TRBJ2-2, with D hard to call. Germline CDR1 is LGHNT and CDR2 is FRNRAP. The CDR3 length is 12 residues. Between the trimmed V and J ends, which lost 9 bases and 3 bases, there was a span of 8 bases. The CDR3 sequence is CASRIDTGELFF. The CDR3 nucleotides read TGTGCTAGCCGGATTGACACCGGGGAGCTGTTTTTT.

This chain connects TRBV5-1 to TRBJ2-5, with a possible D match to TRBD1 (6 bases). In germline, CDR1 is SGHRS, CDR2 YFSETQ. The CDR3 loop spans 14 amino acids. V was shortened by 4 bases and J by 10 bases, with 20 bases between the two germline ends. The CDR3 sequence: CASSLDRQVVHQYF. The CDR3 nucleotides are TGCGCCAGCAGCCTTGACCGACAGGTAGTTCACCAGTACTTC.

This clonotype has only a few counts. This chain's CDR3 is CASSLVSFPRQPQHF. DNA of the CDR3: TGTGCCAGCAGTTTAGTGTCCTTCCCGCGGCAGCCCCAGCATTTT. The chain combines TRBV28 with TRBJ1-5; no reliable D call. The ends were cut back, 2 bases at V and 7 bases at J, with 15 bases in the middle. Per germline, CDR1 MDHEN and CDR2 SYDVKM. This CDR3 spans 15 amino acids.